A selection of T cell receptor beta chains follows, all from one sample in a study of response to subunit inactivated influenza vaccine. MiXCR was run by TCRdb on the RT-PCR reads, yielding one entry per CDR3 protein. The sample includes over 800,000 distinct CDR3 sequences, 21% of them seen just once. The material sequenced was PBMCs from blood, taken 4 to 6 days after vaccination. These receptors were taken from a man aged 50 to 60 who received an inactivated influenza vaccine. CDR3s include the opening cysteine and the closing phenylalanine or tryptophan. D genes are given only for firm matches. Not every row has a clone size; where given, it reads once, few, many or a size class.

CSALQGEGGTEAFF	TGCAGTGCCTTACAGGGGGAGGGAGGGACTGAAGCTTTCTTT	once	TRBV20-1	TRBD1	TRBJ1-1	14
CASSQDPRAEVQYF	TGCGCCAGCAGCCAAGACCCCAGGGCGGAAGTGCAGTACTTC	NA	TRBV4-3	NA	TRBJ2-7	14
CASRLAGAGTDTQYF	TGTGCCAGCAGACTAGCGGGGGCCGGGACAGATACGCAGTATTTT	NA	TRBV28	TRBD2	TRBJ2-3	15
CSVEPWGAETQYF	TGCAGCGTTGAACCCTGGGGGGCAGAGACCCAGTACTTC	many	TRBV29-1	NA	TRBJ2-5	13
CASSLGLGGAYEQYF	TGTGCCAGCAGCTTAGGCCTAGGGGGGGCCTACGAGCAGTACTTC	NA	TRBV13	NA	TRBJ2-7	15
CSAVLTGSYNEQFF	TGCAGTGCTGTCCTAACGGGCTCCTACAATGAGCAGTTCTTC	once	TRBV20-1	NA	TRBJ2-1	14
CASSAATGTFYEQYF	TGTGCCAGCAGCGCAGCCACCGGGACATTCTACGAGCAGTACTTC	few	TRBV7-2	NA	TRBJ2-7	15
CASSQVWGQRYEQYF	TGCGCCAGCAGCCAAGTTTGGGGACAGCGCTACGAGCAGTACTTC	NA	TRBV4-3	TRBD1	TRBJ2-7	15
CASSSLRKASSYEQYF	TGTGCCAGCAGCTCCCTGAGGAAGGCGAGCTCCTACGAGCAGTACTTC	many	TRBV7-2	NA	TRBJ2-7	16
CSASPAPWRNAYEQYF	TGCAGTGCTAGTCCCGCCCCTTGGCGGAATGCCTACGAGCAGTACTTC	few	TRBV20-1	NA	TRBJ2-7	16
CASSTELNTEAFF	TGTGCCAGCTCCACAGAGTTGAACACTGAAGCTTTCTTT	NA	TRBV18	NA	TRBJ1-1	13
CASNLGLTVRLTGANVLTF	TGTGCCAGCAACCTCGGTTTGACAGTGAGGTTGACCGGGGCCAACGTCCTGACTTTC	NA	TRBV11-2	NA	TRBJ2-6	19
CASSLLTSEAFF	TGTGCCAGCAGCCTCCTGACCAGTGAAGCTTTCTTT	NA	TRBV7-2	NA	TRBJ1-1	12
CSATHTQGKQPQHF	TGCAGTGCTACCCACACACAGGGAAAACAGCCCCAGCATTTT	NA	TRBV20-1	NA	TRBJ1-5	14
CANTGGTDTQYF	TGTGCCAACACAGGGGGCACAGATACGCAGTATTTT	NA	TRBV7-9	TRBD1	TRBJ2-3	12
CSARDRGSTGEPFF	TGCAGTGCTAGAGACAGGGGATCGACCGGGGAGCCGTTTTTT	NA	TRBV20-1	NA	TRBJ2-2	14
CASSHNEGNEQFF	TGCGCCAGCAGCCACAATGAGGGCAATGAGCAGTTCTTC	few	TRBV4-1	NA	TRBJ2-1	13
CASSLDGQGSHEQYF	TGTGCCAGCAGCTTAGACGGACAGGGGAGCCACGAGCAGTACTTC	once	TRBV13	TRBD1	TRBJ2-7	15
CASSFPGKAYEQYF	TGTGCCAGCAGTTTTCCAGGAAAAGCTTACGAGCAGTACTTC	few	TRBV28	NA	TRBJ2-7	14
CASSRTAREKTQYF	TGTGCCAGCAGCCGGACCGCCAGGGAGAAGACCCAGTACTTC	NA	TRBV7-9	NA	TRBJ2-5	14
CASSDRPTGELFF	TGTGCCAGCAGCGACCGCCCCACCGGGGAGCTGTTTTTT	few	TRBV7-2	NA	TRBJ2-2	13
CASSHARERYGYTF	TGTGCCAGCAGCCACGCGCGAGAAAGATATGGCTACACCTTC	few	TRBV4-2	NA	TRBJ1-2	14
CASRGRVADTQYF	TGTGCCAGCAGGGGTAGAGTGGCTGATACGCAGTATTTT	NA	TRBV2	NA	TRBJ2-3	13
CASRAIRGGKNIQYF	TGTGCCAGCAGGGCAATTAGGGGTGGCAAAAACATTCAGTACTTC	NA	TRBV25-1	NA	TRBJ2-4	15
CASSVQGITTDTQYF	TGTGCCAGCAGCGTACAGGGTATCACCACAGATACGCAGTATTTT	few	TRBV9	NA	TRBJ2-3	15
CSASLMNTEAFF	TGCAGTGCTAGCCTAATGAACACTGAAGCTTTCTTT	NA	TRBV20-1	NA	TRBJ1-1	12
CASSPVYGEQYF	TGTGCCAGCAGCCCAGTTTACGGCGAGCAGTACTTC	NA	TRBV6-1	NA	TRBJ2-7	12
CASSPKPREETQYF	TGTGCCAGCAGCCCAAAGCCCCGGGAAGAGACCCAGTACTTC	many	TRBV7-6	NA	TRBJ2-5	14
CASRTGGSAEAFF	TGTGCCAGCAGGACAGGGGGCAGCGCTGAAGCTTTCTTT	NA	TRBV3-1	TRBD1	TRBJ1-1	13
CASSLGGAVNTEAFF	TGCGCCAGCAGCTTGGGGGGGGCGGTAAACACTGAAGCTTTCTTT	NA	TRBV5-1	NA	TRBJ1-1	15
CSATGTTSQETQYF	TGCAGTGCTACCGGGACAACCTCTCAAGAGACCCAGTACTTC	few	TRBV20-1	NA	TRBJ2-5	14
CASSFMGAEGNEQFF	TGTGCCAGCAGTTTCATGGGGGCCGAGGGGAATGAGCAGTTCTTC	NA	TRBV28	NA	TRBJ2-1	15
CASGRGSSGANVLTF	TGTGCCAGTGGTAGGGGGAGTTCTGGGGCCAACGTCCTGACTTTC	NA	TRBV12-3/TRBV12-4	NA	TRBJ2-6	15
CASSSGILGTSGREGPKNNEQFF	TGTGCCAGCAGTTCCGGAATATTAGGGACTAGCGGTCGGGAGGGCCCTAAGAACAATGAGCAGTTCTTC	NA	TRBV28	TRBD2	TRBJ2-1	23
CASTRGGRWARYNEQFF	TGTGCCAGCACCCGGGGCGGGAGATGGGCTCGGTACAATGAGCAGTTCTTC	NA	TRBV12-3/TRBV12-4	TRBD2	TRBJ2-1	17
CSVERQGTNTQYF	TGCAGCGTTGAGCGACAGGGCACCAATACGCAGTATTTT	NA	TRBV29-1	TRBD1	TRBJ2-3	13
CASSQGQGFEQYF	TGTGCCAGCAGCCAAGGACAGGGTTTCGAGCAGTACTTC	few	TRBV14	TRBD1	TRBJ2-7	13